A single sample is the source of the 10 T cell receptor beta chains below, sequenced in a study of beta chain features in type 1 diabetes. Reverse transcription of all isolated RNA meant that expressed TCRB transcripts were sequenced. The assay was immunoSEQ multiplex PCR, and TCRdb's table has in-frame clones only and misses some. The table has about 370,000 clones, roughly a tenth seen once. Antigens of these TCRs are unknown. Broader study findings: TCRB CDR3s were moderately but significantly shorter in Type 1 diabetes patients in all four CD4+ subsets.

The sequenced material came from central memory CD4+ T cells from blood. These receptors all stem from a man under 40 with type 1 diabetes.

This clone occurred many times. This rearrangement joins TRBV21-1 to TRBJ2-1; the D call of TRBD1 is as the table states it, not checked on the DNA. TRBV21-1 represents a pseudogene. The CDR3 runs to 16 residues. As DNA, the CDR3 is TGTGCCAGCAGCAAAGCGCTTGGACAGGGTCTCGATGAGCAGTTCTTC. It encodes CASSKALGQGLDEQFF.

This chain connects TRBV7-2 to TRBJ2-1; D is possibly TRBD1 (6 bases). Between the trimmed V and J ends, which lost 4 bases and 0 bases, there was a span of 16 bases. The germline V gene encodes CDR1 SGHTA and CDR2 FQGNSA. The CDR3 sequence is 17 residues long. CDR3 sequence (DNA): TGTGCCAGCAGCTCACCATCCGGGACATCCTCCTACAATGAGCAGTTCTTC. Translating it yields CASSSPSGTSSYNEQFF.

This clone was recorded a few times. The rearrangement joins TRBV7-7 to TRBJ2-2; 8 bases fit TRBD2. This CDR3 spans 13 amino acids. The germline CDR1 and CDR2 sequences are SSHAT and FNYEAQ (reference sequence). CDR3 residues: CASGTQNTGELFF. CDR3 DNA sequence: TGTGCTAGCGGGACCCAGAACACCGGGGAGCTGTTTTTT.

This clone was seen a handful of times. The V gene is TRBV7-2, the J gene TRBJ2-5, with 7 bases identical to TRBD2. After removal of 3 bases from V and 5 bases from J, the junction contained 9 bases not matched to a gene. Germline V CDR1 and CDR2: SGHTA, FQGNSA. This CDR3 has 15 residues. The CDR3 sequence: CASSFSGTGGETQYF. The CDR3 coding sequence is TGTGCCAGCAGCTTCTCCGGGACGGGAGGCGAGACCCAGTACTTC.

There are a few counts of this clone. The chain combines TRBV7-2 with TRBJ2-3; no definite D call. CDR1 SGHTA and CDR2 FQGNSA come from the germline V gene. Trimming left V 2 bases short and J 9 bases short, with 6 bases between. The CDR3 consists of 11 residues. CDR3 in amino acids: CASSLIGTQYF. DNA for the CDR3: TGTGCCAGCAGCTTAATAGGAACGCAGTATTTT.

The rearrangement joins TRBV7-2 to TRBJ1-2; D remains ambiguous. This CDR3 region has 13 residues. Trimming removed 2 bases from V and 5 bases from J, with 9 bases in between. CDR1 SGHTA and CDR2 FQGNSA come from the germline V gene. The chain's CDR3 is CASSLLAGYGYTF. CDR3 in DNA: TGTGCCAGCAGCTTACTTGCCGGGTATGGCTACACCTTC.

This clone has a count of ten or more. The rearrangement joins TRBV6-1 to TRBJ2-1; 9 bases match TRBD1. The V segment lost 5 bases and the J segment 7 bases; nucleotides outside the gene matches: 6. The germline V gene encodes CDR1 MNHNS and CDR2 SASEGT. This CDR3 has 14 residues. CDR3 nucleotide sequence: TGTGCCAGCAGTCCCGGGACAGGGCTAAATGAGCAGTTCTTC. It specifies CASSPGTGLNEQFF.

The gene calls are TRBV7-2 and TRBJ2-1, with TRBD2 identical over 10 bases. The CDR3 has 16 residues. Germline loops: CDR1 SGHTA, CDR2 FQGNSA. J lost 10 bases, V lost 5 bases, and 14 bases had no gene match. CDR3 in amino acids: CASSPQAGGAAGEQFF. CDR3 DNA: TGTGCCAGCAGCCCCCAAGCGGGAGGGGCTGCCGGGGAGCAGTTCTTC. Together with reference TRBV7-2 and TRBJ2-1, the CDR3 gives the full variable domain: GAGVSQSPSNKVTEKGKDVELRCDPISGHTALYWYRQSLGQGLEFLIYFQGNSAPDKSGLPSDRFSAERTGGSVSTLTIQRTQQEDSAVYLCASSPQAGGAAGEQFFGPGTRLTVL.

This rearrangement joins TRBV18 to TRBJ1-4; 9 bases are shared with TRBD1. The CDR3 has 17 residues. V lost 1 base to trimming and J lost 5 bases; unmatched junction nucleotides: 8. Germline values: CDR1 KGHSH, CDR2 LQKENI. CDR3 coding DNA: TGTGCCAGCTCACCACAAACAGGGGGCGCCGGGAATGAAAAACTGTTTTTT. Translated: CASSPQTGGAGNEKLFF.

This clone was picked up a small number of times. This sequence joins TRBV4-1 and TRBJ2-2; no clear D gene. Germline CDR1 and CDR2: MGHRA and YSYEKL. Trimming took off 3 bases at V and 5 bases at J, with 13 bases between the two ends. The CDR3 covers 15 residues. The DNA of the CDR3 is TGCGCCAGCAGCCAGCCGGAAAAAAGGACCGGGGAGCTGTTTTTT. It codes for CASSQPEKRTGELFF.